This T cell receptor beta chain was observed in a study of vaccination effects on CD4 cells after COVID-19. The overall study: Post-vaccine sampling occurred a median 72 days after the second dose.

Libraries were prepared by immunoSEQ multiplex PCR; TCRdb keeps only in-frame clonotypes and omits some of them. The sample has roughly 32,000 clones, 72% seen once. With regard to this clone: Its antigen is unidentified.

Peptide-pool stimulation followed by sequencing identified expanded antigen-specific CD4+ clonotypes in the ViraFEST assay. Isolation of CD4+ T cells took place after about ten days of culture. Participants were given two doses of BNT162b2 or mRNA-1273 vaccine. Nucleocapsid antibodies stayed negative before and after vaccination, showing no earlier SARS-CoV-2 infection. This CDR3 contains 14 residues. Trimming removed 5 bases from V and 5 bases from J, with 12 bases in between. Germline lookup yields CDR1 MGHDK and CDR2 SYGVNS. This sequence originates from a human donor who received a COVID-19 vaccine. The rearrangement joins TRBV25-1 to TRBJ2-2, with D perhaps matching TRBD1 or TRBD2 (5 bases each). The source material was CD4+ T cells from PBMCs cultured with HCoV-229E spike peptides, sampled after COVID-19 vaccination. Here the CDR3 reads CASSSWGRTGELFF. In DNA, the CDR3 is TGTGCCAGCAGTTCGTGGGGACGGACCGGGGAGCTGTTTTTT.